What follows describes a single T cell receptor (beta chain). The target of this receptor is not known. Base qualities were left out, and no much larger clone turns up one base away. What this sample's time point label stands for: baseline, week 1 (first vaccination visit). The sample's treatment or condition label, decoded: pre-vaccination baseline after standard-of-care therapy. Donors had newly diagnosed WHO grade 3 or 4 IDH1-mutant astrocytomas with loss of nuclear ATRX. The samples were drawn from NOA16, a multicentre, single-arm, open-label phase I trial in Germany that tested a mutant IDH1 peptide vaccine in humans for the first time. For immunogenicity testing, the blood drawn at visit V03 was used as the baseline sample. The DNeasy Blood and Tissue Kit was used to extract genomic DNA from EDTA blood for TCRB sequencing. Library preparation was by the immunoSEQ multiplex PCR assay. Rearranged TCR beta chain sequences were amplified with the hsTCRB Kit following the manufacturer's protocol. Sequencing of TCRB libraries was carried out on an Illumina MiSeq. Concerning the study's data processing: Demultiplexing, trimming and gene mapping were performed with the kit vendor's proprietary platform. Not all clones reach the TCRdb copy of this immuneACCESS table, which keeps in-frame sequences only. Checked studies attribute under half of the gap to unresolved V genes and leave the rest unexplained. The DNA was the basis for D and trimming; V, J and clone size are from that table. A total of about 33,000 clones appear in this sample, 88% of them only once. The top ten clones comprise around 5% of the sample.

Per the germline V gene, SNHLY is the CDR1 and FYNNEI is the CDR2. The CDR3 spans 16 residues, from the cysteine through the phenylalanine. Only the CDR3 part of the read is kept: 48 bases, read in frame from the first base. V is shortened by 4 bases, J by 0 bases, and the region joining them spans 14 bases. This sample was taken from a study of a mutant IDH1 vaccine in newly diagnosed glioma (dated by TCRdb to about 2021). In terms of the full investigation: Of the approximately 35 treated patients, approximately 62% were male and 37.5% were female, and a mean age of 40.4 years was recorded. For exploratory analyses, approximately 23 treated patients had longitudinal TCRB deep sequencing done wherever samples were available. Prior to enrollment, standard therapy consisting of radiotherapy alone, temozolomide alone, or radiochemotherapy with temozolomide had been administered to patients, with the combination being received by most patients. Peripheral blood was collected at six visits: V03 (baseline), V05, V07, V10, V12 and V13.

Broad study findings and their caveats: Changes in the top peripheral T cell clonotypes picked up by TCRB sequencing did not appear to be linked to pseudoprogression. Vaccine-induced immune responses across multiple MHC alleles were detected in approximately 93% of patients. Availability determined which PBMC samples were chosen for TCRB deep sequencing. The authors stated that sample limitations prevented analyses of patient blood samples from being reproduced.

The sequence was obtained from a woman aged 40 to 55 with glioma. Recombination connected TRBV2 to TRBJ2-3; no D gene can be assigned with confidence. This material consisted of PBMCs, taken from a glioma patient treated with radiotherapy, temozolomide or both. For the CDR3, the sequence is CASSVNRMFSTDTQYF. The nucleotides are TGTGCCAGCAGTGTTAATCGGATGTTTAGCACAGATACGCAGTATTTT.